Reported below is one TCR beta chain. The source of the sample is a study of technical replicates of blood from a handful of donors. Unmatched junction bases numbered 7, after V lost 4 bases and J lost 5 bases. Germline V CDR1 and CDR2: SGHRS, YFSETQ. This CDR3 has 14 amino acids. Assay: immunoSEQ multiplex PCR; the TCRdb copy retains only in-frame clones and omits some. The sample carries roughly 100,000 clones, 96% recorded once. Input material: T cells isolated from PBMCs. The gene calls are TRBV5-1 and TRBJ2-3; TRBD1 matches 7 bases. The TCR originated in a human donor in good health. Here the CDR3 reads CASSPGTAQDTQYF. Here the CDR3 DNA reads TGCGCCAGCAGCCCCGGGACAGCCCAAGATACGCAGTATTTT. Together with reference TRBV5-1 and TRBJ2-3, the CDR3 gives the full variable domain: KAGVTQTPRYLIKTRGQQVTLSCSPISGHRSVSWYQQTPGQGLQFLFEYFSETQRNKGNFPGRFSGRQFSNSRSEMNVSTLELGDSALYLCASSPGTAQDTQYFGPGTRLTVL.